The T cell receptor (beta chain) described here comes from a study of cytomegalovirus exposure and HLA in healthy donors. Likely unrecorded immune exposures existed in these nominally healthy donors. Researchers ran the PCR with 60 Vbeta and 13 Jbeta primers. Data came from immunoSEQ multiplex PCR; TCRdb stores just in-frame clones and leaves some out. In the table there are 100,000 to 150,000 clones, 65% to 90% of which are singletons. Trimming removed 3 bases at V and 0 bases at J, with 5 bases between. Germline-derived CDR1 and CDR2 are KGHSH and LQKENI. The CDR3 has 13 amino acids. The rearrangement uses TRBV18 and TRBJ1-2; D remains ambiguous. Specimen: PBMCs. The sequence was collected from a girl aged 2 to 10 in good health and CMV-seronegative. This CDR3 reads CASSPESNYGYTF. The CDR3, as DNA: TGTGCCAGCTCACCCGAGTCTAACTATGGCTACACCTTC.